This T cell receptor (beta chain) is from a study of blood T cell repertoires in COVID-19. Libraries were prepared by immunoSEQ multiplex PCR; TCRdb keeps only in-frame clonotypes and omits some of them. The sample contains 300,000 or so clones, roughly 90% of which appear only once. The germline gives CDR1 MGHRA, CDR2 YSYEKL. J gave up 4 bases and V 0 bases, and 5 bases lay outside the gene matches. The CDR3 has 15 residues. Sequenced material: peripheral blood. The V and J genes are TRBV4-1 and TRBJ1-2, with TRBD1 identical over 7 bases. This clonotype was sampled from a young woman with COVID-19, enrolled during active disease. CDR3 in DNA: TGCGCCAGCAGCCAAGAATGGCAGGGGGTCTATGGCTACACCTTC. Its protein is CASSQEWQGVYGYTF.